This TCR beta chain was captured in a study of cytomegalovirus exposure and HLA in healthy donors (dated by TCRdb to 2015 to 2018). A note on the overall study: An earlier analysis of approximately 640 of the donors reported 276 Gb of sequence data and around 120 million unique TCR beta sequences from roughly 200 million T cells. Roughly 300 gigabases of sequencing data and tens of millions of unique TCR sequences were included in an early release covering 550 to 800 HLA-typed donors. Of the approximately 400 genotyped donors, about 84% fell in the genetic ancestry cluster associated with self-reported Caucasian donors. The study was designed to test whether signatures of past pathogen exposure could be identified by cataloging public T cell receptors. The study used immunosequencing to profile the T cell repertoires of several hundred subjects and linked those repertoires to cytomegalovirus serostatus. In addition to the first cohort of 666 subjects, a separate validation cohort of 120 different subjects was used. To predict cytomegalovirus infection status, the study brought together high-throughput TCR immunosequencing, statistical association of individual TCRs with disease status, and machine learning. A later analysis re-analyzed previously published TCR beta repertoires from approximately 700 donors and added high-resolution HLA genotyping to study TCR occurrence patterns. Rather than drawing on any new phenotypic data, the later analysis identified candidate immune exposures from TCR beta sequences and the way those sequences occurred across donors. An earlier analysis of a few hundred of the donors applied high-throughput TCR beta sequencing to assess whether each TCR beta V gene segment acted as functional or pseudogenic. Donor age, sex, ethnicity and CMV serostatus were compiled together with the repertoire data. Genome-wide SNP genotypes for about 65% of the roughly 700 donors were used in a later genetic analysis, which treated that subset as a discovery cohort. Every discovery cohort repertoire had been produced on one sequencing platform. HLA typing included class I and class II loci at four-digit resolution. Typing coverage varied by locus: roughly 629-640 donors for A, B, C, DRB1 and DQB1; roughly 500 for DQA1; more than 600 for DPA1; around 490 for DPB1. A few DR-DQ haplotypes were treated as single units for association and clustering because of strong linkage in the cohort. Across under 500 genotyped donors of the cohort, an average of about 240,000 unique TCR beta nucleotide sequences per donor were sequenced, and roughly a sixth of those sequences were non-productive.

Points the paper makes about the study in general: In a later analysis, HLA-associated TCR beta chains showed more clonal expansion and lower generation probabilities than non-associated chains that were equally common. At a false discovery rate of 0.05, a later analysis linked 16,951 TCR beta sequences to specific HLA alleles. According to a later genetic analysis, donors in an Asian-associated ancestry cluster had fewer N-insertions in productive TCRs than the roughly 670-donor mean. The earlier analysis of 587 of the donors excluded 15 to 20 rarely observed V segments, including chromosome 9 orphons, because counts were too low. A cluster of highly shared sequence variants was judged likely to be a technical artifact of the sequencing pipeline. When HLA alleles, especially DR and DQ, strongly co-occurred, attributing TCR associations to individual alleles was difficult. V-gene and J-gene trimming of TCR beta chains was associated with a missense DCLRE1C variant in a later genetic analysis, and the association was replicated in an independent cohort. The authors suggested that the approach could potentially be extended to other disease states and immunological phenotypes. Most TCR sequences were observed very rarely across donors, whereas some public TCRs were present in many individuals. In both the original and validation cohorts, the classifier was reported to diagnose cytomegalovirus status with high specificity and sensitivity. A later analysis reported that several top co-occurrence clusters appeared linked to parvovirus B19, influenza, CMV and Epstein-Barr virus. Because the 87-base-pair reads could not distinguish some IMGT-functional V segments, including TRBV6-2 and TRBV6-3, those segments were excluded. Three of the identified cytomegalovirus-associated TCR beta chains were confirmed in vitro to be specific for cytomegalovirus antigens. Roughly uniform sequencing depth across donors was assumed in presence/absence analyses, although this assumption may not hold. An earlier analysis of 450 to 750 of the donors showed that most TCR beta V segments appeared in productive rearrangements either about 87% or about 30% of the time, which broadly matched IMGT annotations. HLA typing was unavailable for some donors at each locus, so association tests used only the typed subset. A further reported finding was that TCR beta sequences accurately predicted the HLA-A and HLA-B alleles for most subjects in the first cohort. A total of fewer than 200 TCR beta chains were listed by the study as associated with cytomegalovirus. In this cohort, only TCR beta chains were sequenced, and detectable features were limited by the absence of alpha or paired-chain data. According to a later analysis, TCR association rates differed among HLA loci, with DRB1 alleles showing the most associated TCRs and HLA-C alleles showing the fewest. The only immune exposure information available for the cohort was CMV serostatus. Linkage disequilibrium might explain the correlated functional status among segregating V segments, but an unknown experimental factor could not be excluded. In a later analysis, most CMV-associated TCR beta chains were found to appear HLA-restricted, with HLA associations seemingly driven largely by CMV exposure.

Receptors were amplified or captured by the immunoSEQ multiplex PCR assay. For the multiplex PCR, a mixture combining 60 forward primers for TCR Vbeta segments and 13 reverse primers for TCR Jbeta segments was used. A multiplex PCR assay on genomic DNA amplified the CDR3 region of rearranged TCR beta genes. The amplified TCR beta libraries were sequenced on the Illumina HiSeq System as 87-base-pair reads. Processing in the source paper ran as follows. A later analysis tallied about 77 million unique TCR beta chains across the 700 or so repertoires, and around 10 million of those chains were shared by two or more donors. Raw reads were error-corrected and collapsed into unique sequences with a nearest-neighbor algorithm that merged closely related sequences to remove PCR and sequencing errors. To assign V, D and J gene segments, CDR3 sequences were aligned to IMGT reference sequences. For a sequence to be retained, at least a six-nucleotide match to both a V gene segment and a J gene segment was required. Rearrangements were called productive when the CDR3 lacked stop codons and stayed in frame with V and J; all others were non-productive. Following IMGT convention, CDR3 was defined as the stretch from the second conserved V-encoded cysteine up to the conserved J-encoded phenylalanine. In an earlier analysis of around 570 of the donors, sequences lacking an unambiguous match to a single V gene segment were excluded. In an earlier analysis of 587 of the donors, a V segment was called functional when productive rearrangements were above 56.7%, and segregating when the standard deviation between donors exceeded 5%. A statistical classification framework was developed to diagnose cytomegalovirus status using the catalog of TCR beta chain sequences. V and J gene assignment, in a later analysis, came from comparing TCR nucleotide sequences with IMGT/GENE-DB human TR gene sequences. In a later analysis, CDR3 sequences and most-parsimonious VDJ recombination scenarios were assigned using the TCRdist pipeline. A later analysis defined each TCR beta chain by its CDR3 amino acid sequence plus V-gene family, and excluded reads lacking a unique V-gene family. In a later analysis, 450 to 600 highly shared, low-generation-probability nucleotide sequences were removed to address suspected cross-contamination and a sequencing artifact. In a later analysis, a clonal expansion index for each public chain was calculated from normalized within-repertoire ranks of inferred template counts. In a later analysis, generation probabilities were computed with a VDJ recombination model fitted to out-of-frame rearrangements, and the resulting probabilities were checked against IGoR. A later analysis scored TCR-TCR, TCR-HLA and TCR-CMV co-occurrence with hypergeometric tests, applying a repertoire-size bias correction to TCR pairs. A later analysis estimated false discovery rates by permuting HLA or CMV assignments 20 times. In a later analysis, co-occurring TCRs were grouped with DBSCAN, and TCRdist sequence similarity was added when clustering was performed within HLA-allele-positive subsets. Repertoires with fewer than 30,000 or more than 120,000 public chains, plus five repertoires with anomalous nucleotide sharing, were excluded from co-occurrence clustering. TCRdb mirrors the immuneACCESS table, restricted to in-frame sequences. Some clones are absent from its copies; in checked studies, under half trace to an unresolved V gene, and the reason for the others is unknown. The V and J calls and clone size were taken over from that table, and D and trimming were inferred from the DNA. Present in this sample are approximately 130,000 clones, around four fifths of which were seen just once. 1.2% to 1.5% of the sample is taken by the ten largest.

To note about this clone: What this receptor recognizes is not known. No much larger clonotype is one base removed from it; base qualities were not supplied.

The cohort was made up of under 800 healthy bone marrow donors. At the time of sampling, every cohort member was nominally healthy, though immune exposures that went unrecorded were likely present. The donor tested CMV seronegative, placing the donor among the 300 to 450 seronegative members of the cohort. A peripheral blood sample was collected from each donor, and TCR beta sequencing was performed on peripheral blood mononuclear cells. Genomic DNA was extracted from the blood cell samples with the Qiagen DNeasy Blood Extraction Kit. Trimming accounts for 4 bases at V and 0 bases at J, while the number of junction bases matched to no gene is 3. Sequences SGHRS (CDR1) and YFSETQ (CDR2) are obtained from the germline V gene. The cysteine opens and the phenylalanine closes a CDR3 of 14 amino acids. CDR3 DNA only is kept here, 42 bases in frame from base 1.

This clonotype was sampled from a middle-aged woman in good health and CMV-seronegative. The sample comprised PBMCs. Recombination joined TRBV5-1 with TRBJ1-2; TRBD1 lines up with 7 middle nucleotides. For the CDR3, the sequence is CASSRDSPNYGYTF. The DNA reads TGCGCCAGCAGCCGGGACAGCCCTAACTATGGCTACACCTTC.